The 8 T cell receptor beta chains below all came from one sample that was sequenced in a study of memory B cells and T cells in multiple sclerosis. For these TCRs, the target antigens are not known. After stimulus-free culture, autoproliferating CFSE-dim and non-proliferating CFSE-high T cells were sequenced separately. Over 4.5x10^7 CFSE-labeled PBMCs were cultured 7 to 8 days unstimulated, then replicate wells were pooled. Assay: immunoSEQ multiplex PCR; the TCRdb copy retains only in-frame clones and omits some. Of some 49,000 clones detected, more than 65% appear once; the ten largest clones hold 0.9% to 1.3%. Material for sequencing was PBMCs from blood kept in culture. The receptors derive from a human donor with multiple sclerosis.

The J gene is TRBJ1-3, the V gene TRBV9, with 7 positions matching TRBD1. The junction had 8 bases not matched to a gene; V was cut back by 4 bases and J by 4 bases. Germline V gene data show CDR1 as SGDLS and CDR2 as YYNGEE. The CDR3 loop spans 15 amino acids. The CDR3 DNA follows: TGTGCCAGCAGCACGCACCGGGACAGAGGAAACACCATATATTTT. Translating it yields CASSTHRDRGNTIYF.

The chain couples TRBV7-2 to TRBJ2-2; D uncertain. This CDR3 is built from 13 residues. Trimming took 6 bases from V and 5 from J, leaving 10 bases between them. Germline CDR1 is SGHTA and CDR2 is FQGNSA. The CDR3 loop is CASRPTATGELFF. CDR3 bases: TGTGCCAGCAGGCCAACAGCGACCGGGGAGCTGTTTTTT.

V usage is TRBV4-3 and J usage is TRBJ1-2, with D perhaps TRBD1 (5 bases). This CDR3 region has 15 residues. V lost 0 bases, J lost 2 bases, and 10 bases lay in between. CDR1 and CDR2 (germline): LGHNA, YSLEER. This CDR3 is CASSQDYRGNYGYTF. CDR3 nucleotides: TGCGCCAGCAGCCAAGATTACCGGGGGAACTATGGCTACACCTTC.

The V call is TRBV20-1, the J call TRBJ2-5; D gene unclear. With 3 bases removed from V and 7 bases from J, the gap between germline ends came to 9 bases. There are 11 residues in the CDR3. Looked up from germline, CDR1 is DFQATT and CDR2 is SNEGSKA (reference sequence). CDR3 DNA: TGCAGTGCTAGTACCCCAGGGACCCAGTACTTC. It yields the protein CSASTPGTQYF.

The chain is built from TRBV6-6 and TRBJ1-1, with D tentatively TRBD1 (6 bases). The V end lost 0 bases, the J end lost 5 bases, and 13 bases lay between the germline ends. The V gene's germline CDR1 is MNHNY and CDR2 SVGAGI (reference sequence). This CDR3 is 15 amino acids long. CDR3 nucleotide sequence: TGTGCCAGCAGTTACTCCCGGGGGCGAGGGACTGAAGCTTTCTTT. Encoded protein: CASSYSRGRGTEAFF.

The chain combines TRBV15 with TRBJ1-5; D is possibly TRBD1 (6 bases). The CDR3 is 16 amino acids. The germline V gene has CDR1 LNHNV and CDR2 YYDKDF (reference sequence). V was cut by 5 bases and J by 0 bases, with 14 bases left in between. For the CDR3, the DNA is TGTGCCACCAGCGGGACCGGGACAAATAGCAATCAGCCCCAGCATTTT. The encoded protein is CATSGTGTNSNQPQHF.

This rearrangement joins TRBV6-6 to TRBJ2-2; D is possibly TRBD2 (6 bases). Deletions cut 6 bases from V and 4 bases from J, with 12 bases between. Looked up from germline, CDR1 is MNHNY and CDR2 is SVGAGI (reference sequence). CDR3 size: 14 residues. This chain's CDR3 is CASRRDSRTGELFF. The CDR3 DNA is TGTGCCAGCAGGCGGGACTCCCGCACCGGGGAGCTGTTTTTT.

This clone was seen only once. The chain is built from TRBV7-8 and TRBJ2-3; TRBD1 agrees at 8 bases. This CDR3 region has 17 residues. The germline CDR1 and CDR2 sequences are SGHVS and FQNEAQ. V dropped 8 bases and J dropped 0; count of bases not matched to a gene: 13. Here the CDR3 reads CASGPGAGGKSTDTQYF. The CDR3 DNA reads TGTGCCAGCGGGCCTGGGGCAGGGGGCAAAAGCACAGATACGCAGTATTTT.